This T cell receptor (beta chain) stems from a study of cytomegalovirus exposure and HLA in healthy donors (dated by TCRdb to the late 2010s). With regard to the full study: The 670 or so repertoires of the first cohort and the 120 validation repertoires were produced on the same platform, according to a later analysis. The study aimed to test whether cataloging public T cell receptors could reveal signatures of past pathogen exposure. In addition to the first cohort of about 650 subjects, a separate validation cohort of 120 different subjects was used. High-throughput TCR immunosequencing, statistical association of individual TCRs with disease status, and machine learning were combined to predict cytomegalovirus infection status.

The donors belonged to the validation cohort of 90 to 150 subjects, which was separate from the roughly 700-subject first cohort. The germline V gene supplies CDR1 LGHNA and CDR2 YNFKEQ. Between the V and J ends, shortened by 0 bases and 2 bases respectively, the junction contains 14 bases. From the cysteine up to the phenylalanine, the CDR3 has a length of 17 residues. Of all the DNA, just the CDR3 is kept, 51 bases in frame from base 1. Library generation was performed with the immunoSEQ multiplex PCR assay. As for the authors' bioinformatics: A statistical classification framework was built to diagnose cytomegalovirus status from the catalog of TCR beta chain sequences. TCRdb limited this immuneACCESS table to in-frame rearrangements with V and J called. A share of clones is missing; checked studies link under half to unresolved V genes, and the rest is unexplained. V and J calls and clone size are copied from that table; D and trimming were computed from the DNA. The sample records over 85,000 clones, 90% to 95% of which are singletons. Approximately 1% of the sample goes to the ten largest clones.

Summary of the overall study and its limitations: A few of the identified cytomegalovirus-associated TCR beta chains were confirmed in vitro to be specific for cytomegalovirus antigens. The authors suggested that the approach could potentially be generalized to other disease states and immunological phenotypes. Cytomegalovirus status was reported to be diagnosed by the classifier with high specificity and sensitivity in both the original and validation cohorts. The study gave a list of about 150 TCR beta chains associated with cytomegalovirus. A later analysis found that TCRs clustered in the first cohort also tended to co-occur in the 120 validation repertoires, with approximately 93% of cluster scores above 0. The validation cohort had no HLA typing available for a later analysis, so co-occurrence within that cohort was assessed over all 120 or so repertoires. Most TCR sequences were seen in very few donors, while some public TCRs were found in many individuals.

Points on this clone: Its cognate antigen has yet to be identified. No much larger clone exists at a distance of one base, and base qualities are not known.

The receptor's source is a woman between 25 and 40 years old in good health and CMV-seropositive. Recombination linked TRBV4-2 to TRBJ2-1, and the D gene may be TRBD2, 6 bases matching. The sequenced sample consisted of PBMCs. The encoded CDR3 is CASSQDGGAATYNEQFF. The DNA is TGTGCCAGCAGCCAAGATGGAGGGGCGGCGACCTACAATGAGCAGTTCTTC.